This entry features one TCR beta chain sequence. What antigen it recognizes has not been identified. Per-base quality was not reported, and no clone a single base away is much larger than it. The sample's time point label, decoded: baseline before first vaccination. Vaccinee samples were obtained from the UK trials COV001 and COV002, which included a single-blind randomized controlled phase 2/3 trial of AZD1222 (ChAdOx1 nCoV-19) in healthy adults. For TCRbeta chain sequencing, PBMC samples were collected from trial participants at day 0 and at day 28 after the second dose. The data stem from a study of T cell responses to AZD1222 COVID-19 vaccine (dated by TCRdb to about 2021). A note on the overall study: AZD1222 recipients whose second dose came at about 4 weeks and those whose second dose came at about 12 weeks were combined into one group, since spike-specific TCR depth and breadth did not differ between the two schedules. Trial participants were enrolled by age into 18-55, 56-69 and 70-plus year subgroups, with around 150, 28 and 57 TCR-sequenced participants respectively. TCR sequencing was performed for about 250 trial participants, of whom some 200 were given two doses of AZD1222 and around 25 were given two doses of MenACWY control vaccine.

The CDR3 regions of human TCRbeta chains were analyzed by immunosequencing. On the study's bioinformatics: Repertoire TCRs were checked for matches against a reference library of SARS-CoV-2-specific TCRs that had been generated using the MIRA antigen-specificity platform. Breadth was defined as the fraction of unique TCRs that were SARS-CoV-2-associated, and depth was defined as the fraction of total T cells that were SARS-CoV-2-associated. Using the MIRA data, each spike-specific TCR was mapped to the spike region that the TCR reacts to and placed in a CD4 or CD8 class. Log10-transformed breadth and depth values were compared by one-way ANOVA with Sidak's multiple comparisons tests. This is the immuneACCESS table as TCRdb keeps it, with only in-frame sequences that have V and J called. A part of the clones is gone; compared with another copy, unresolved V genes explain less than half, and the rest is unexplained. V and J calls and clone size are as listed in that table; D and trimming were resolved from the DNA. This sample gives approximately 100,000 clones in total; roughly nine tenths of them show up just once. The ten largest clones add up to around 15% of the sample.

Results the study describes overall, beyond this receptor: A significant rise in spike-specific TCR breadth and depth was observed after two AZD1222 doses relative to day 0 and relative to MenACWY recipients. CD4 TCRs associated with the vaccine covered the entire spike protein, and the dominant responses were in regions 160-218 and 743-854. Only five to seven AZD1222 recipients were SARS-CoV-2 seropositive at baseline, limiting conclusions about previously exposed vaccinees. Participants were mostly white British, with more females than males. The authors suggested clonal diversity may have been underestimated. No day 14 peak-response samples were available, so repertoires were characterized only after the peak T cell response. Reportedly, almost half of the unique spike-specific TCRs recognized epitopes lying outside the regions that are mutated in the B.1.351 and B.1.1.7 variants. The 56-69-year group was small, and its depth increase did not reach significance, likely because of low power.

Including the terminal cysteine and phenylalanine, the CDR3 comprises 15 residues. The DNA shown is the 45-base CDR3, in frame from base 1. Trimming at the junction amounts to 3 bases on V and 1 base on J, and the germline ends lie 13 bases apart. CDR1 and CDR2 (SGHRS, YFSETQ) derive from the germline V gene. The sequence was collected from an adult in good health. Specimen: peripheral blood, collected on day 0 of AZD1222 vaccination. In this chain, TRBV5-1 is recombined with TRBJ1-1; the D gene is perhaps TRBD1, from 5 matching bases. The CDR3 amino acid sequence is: CASSSLRQGNTEAFF. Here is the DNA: TGCGCCAGCAGCTCGCTCCGCCAGGGGAACACTGAAGCTTTCTTT.